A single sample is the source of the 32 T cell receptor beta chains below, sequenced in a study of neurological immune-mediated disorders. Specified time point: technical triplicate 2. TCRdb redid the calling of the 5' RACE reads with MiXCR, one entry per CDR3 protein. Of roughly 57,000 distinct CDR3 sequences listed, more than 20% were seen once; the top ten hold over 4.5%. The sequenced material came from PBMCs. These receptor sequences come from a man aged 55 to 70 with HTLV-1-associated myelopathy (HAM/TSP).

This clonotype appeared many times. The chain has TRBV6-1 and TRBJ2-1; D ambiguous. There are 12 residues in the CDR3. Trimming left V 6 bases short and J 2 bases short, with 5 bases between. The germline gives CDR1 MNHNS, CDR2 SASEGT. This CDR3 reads CASRPTYNEQFF. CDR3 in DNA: TGTGCCAGCAGACCGACCTACAATGAGCAGTTCTTC.

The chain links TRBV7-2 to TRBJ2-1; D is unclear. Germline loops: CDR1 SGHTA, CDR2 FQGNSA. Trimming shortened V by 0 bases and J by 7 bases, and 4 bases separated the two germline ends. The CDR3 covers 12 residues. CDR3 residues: CASSLALNEQFF. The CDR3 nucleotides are TGTGCCAGCAGCTTAGCGCTGAATGAGCAGTTCTTC.

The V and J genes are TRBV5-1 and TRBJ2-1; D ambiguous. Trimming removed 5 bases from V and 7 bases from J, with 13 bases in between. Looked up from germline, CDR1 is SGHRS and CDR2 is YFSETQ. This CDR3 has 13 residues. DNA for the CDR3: TGCGCCAGCAGTACGCCGGAGCCGAATGAGCAGTTCTTC. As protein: CASSTPEPNEQFF.

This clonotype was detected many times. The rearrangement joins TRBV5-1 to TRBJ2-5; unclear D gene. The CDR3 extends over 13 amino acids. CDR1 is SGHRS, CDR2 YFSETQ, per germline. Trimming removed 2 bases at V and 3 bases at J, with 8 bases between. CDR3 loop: CASSFQREETQYF. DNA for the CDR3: TGCGCCAGCAGCTTCCAGCGAGAAGAGACCCAGTACTTC.

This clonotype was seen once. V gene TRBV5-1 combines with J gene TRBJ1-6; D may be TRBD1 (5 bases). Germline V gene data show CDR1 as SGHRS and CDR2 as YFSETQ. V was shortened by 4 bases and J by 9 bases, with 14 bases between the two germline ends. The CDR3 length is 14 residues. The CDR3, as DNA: TGCGCCAGCAGCCGGGACGCAGGAAGTTCACCCCTCCACTTT. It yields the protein CASSRDAGSSPLHF.

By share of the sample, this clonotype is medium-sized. The CDR3 DNA reads as TGTGCCAGCAGTTTACTGAACACCGCCCCGCGGGATACGCAGTATTTT. It yields the protein CASSLLNTAPRDTQYF. V usage is TRBV27 and J usage is TRBJ2-3; D uncertain. Per germline, CDR1 MNHEY and CDR2 SMNVEV (reference sequence). CDR3 length equals 16 residues. The V gene lost 2 bases and the J gene lost 6 bases, with 18 bases spanning the gap.

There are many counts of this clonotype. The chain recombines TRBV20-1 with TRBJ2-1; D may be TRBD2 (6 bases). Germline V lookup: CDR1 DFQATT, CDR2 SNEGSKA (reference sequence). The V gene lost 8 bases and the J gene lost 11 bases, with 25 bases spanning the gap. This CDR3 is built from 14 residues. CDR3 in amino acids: CSLPLSGLQTQQFF. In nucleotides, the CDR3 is TGCAGTCTACCACTAAGCGGGCTCCAGACTCAGCAGTTCTTC.

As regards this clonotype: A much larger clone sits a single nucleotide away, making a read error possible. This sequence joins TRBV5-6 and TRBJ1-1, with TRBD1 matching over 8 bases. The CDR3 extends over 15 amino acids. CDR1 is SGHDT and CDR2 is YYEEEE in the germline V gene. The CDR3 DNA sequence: TGTACCAGCAGCTGGGGGACAGGAGCCAACACTGAAGCTTTCTTT. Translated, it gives CTSSWGTGANTEAFF.

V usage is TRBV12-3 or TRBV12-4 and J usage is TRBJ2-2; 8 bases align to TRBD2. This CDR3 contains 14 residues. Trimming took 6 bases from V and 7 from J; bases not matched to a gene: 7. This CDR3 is CASRPGLANGELFF. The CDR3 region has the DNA TGTGCCAGCAGGCCTGGACTAGCAAACGGGGAGCTGTTTTTT.

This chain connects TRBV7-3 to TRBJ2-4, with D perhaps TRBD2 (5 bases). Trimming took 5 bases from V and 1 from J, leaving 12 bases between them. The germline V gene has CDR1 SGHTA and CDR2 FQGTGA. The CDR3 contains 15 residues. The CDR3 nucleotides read TGTGCCAGCAGCCATCCCCAGCGGGCCAAAAACATTCAGTACTTC. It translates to CASSHPQRAKNIQYF.

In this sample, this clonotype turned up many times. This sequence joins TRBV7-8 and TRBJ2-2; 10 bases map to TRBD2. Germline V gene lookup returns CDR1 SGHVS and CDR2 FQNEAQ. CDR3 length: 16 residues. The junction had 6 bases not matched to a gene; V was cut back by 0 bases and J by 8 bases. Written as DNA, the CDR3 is TGTGCCAGCAGCTTAGCGCTAGCGGGAGTTACGGGGGAGCTGTTTTTT. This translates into CASSLALAGVTGELFF.

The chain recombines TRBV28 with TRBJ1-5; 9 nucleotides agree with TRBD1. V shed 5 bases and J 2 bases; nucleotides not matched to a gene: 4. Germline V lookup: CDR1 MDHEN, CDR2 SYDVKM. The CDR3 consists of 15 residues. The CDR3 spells CASSVQGAGNQPQHF. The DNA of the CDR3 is TGTGCCAGCAGTGTACAGGGGGCCGGCAATCAGCCCCAGCATTTT.

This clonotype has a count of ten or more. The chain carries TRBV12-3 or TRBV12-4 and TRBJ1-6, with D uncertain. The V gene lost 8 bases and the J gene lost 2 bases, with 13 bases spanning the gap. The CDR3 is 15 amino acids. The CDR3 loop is CASCRGGTYNSPLHF. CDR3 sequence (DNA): TGTGCCAGCTGTCGGGGAGGAACCTATAATTCACCCCTCCACTTT.

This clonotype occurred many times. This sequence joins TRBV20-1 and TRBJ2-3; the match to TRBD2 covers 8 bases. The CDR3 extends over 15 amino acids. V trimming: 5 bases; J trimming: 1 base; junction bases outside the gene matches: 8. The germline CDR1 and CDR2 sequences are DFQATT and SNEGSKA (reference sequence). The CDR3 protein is CSAYTAGEGTDTQYF. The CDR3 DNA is TGCAGTGCTTACACAGCGGGAGAGGGCACAGATACGCAGTATTTT.

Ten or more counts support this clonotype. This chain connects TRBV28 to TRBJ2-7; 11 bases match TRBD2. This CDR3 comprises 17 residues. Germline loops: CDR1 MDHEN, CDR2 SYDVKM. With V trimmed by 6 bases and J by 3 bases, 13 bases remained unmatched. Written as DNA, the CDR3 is TGTGCCAGCAGACCGACAGGTTTTGGGACTAGCGGCTACGAGCAGTACTTC. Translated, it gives CASRPTGFGTSGYEQYF.

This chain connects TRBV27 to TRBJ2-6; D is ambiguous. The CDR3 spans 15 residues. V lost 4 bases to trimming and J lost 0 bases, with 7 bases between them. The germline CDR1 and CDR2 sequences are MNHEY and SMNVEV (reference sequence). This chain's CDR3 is CASSSLGSGANVLTF. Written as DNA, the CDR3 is TGTGCCAGCAGTTCGCTGGGCTCTGGGGCCAACGTCCTGACTTTC.

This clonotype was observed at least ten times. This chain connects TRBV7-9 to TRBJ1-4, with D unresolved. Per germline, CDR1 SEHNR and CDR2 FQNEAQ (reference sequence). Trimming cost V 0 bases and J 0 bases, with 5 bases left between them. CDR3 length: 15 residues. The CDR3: CASSLAPATNEKLFF. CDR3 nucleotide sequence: TGTGCCAGCAGCTTAGCGCCCGCAACTAATGAAAAACTGTTTTTT. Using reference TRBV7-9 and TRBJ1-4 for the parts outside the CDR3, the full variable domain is DTGVSQNPRHKITKRGQNVTFRCDPISEHNRLYWYRQTLGQGPEFLTYFQNEAQLEKSRLLSDRFSAERPKGSFSTLEIQRTEQGDSAMYLCASSLAPATNEKLFFGSGTQLSVL.

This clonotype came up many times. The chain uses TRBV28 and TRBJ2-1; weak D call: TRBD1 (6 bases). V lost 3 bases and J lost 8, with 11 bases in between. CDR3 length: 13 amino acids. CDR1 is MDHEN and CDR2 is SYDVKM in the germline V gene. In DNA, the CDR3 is TGTGCCAGCAGTTTTTCAGGGGTTGATGAGCAGTTCTTC. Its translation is CASSFSGVDEQFF.

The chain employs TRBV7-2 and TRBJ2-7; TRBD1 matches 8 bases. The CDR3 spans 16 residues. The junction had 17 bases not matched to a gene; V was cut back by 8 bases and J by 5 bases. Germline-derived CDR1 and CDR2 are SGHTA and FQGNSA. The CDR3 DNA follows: TGTGCCAGCGGCCCCCGCGTGGACAGGGCCTTCCACGAGCAGTACTTC. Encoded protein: CASGPRVDRAFHEQYF.

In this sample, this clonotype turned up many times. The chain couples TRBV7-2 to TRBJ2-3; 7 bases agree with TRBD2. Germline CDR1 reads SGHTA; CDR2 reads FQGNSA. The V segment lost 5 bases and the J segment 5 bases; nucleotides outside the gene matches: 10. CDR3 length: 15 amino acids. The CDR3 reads CASSGLVVGIDTQYF. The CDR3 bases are TGTGCCAGCAGCGGACTAGTGGTGGGCATAGATACGCAGTATTTT.

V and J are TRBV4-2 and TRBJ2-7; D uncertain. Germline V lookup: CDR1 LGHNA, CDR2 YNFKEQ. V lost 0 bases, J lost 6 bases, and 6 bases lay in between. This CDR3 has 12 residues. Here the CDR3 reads CASSQEEGEQYF. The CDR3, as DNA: TGTGCCAGCAGCCAAGAGGAAGGCGAGCAGTACTTC.

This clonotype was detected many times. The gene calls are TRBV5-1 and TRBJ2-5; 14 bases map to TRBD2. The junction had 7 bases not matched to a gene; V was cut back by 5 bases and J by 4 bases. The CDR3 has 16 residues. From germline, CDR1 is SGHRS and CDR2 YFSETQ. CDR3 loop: CASSSGTSGSRETQYF. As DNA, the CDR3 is TGCGCCAGCAGTTCCGGGACTAGCGGGAGTAGAGAGACCCAGTACTTC.

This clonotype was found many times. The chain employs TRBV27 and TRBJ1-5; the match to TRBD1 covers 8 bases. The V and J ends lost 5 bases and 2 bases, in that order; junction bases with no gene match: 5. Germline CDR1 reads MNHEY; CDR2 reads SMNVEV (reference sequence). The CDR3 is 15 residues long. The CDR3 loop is CASSPQGAGNQPQHF. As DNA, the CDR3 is TGTGCCAGCAGTCCGCAGGGGGCCGGCAATCAGCCCCAGCATTTT.

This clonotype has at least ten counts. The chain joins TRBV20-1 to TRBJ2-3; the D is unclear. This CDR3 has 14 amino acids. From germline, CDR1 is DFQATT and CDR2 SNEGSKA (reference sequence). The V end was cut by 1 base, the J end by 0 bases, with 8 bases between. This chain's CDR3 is CSARVRSSTDTQYF. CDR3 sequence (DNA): TGCAGTGCTAGAGTCAGGAGTAGCACAGATACGCAGTATTTT.

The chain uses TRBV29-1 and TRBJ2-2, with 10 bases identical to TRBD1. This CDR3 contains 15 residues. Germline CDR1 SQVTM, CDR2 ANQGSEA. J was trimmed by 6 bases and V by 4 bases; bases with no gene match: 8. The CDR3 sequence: CSVGVGTGESGELFF. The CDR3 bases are TGCAGCGTTGGAGTGGGGACAGGGGAGTCCGGGGAGCTGTTTTTT.

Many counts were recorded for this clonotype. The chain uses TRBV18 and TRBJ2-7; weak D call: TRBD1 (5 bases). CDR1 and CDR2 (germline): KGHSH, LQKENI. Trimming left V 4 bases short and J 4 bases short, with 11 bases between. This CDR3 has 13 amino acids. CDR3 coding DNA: TGTGCCAGCTCACTCGGACAAATATACGAGCAGTACTTC. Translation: CASSLGQIYEQYF. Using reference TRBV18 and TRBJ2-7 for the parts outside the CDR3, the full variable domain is NAGVMQNPRHLVRRRGQEARLRCSPMKGHSHVYWYRQLPEEGLKFMVYLQKENIIDESGMPKERFSAEFPKEGPSILRIQQVVRGDSAAYFCASSLGQIYEQYFGPGTRLTVT.

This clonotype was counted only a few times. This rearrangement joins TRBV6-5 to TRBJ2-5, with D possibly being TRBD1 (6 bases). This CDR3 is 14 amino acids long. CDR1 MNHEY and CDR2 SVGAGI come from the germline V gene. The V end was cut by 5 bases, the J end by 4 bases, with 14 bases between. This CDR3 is CASSRGWGLETQYF. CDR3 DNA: TGTGCCAGCAGTCGCGGGTGGGGGCTAGAGACCCAGTACTTC.

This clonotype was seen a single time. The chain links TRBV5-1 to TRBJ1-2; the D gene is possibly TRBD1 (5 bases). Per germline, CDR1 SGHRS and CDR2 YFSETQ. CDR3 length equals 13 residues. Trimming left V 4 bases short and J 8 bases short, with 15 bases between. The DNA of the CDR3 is TGCGCCAGCAGCCCCCGGGACGGCCGGGGCTACACCTTC. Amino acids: CASSPRDGRGYTF.

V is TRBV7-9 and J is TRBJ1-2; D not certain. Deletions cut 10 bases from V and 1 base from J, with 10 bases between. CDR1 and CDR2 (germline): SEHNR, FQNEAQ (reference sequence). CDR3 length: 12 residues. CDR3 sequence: CAIIPGNYGYTF. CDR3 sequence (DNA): TGTGCCATCATCCCCGGTAACTATGGCTACACCTTC.

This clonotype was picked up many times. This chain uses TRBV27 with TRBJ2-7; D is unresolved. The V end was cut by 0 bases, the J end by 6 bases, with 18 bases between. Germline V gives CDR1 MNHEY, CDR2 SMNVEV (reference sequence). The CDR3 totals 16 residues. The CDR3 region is CASSLSGGVPVVEQYF. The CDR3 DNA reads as TGTGCCAGCAGTTTATCGGGTGGCGTTCCGGTGGTCGAGCAGTACTTC.

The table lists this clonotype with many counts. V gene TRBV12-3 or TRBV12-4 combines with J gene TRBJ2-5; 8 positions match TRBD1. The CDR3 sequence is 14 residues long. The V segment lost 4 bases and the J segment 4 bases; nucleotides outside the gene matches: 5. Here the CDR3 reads CASSSRDRLETQYF. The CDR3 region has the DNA TGTGCCAGCAGTTCCCGGGACAGGTTAGAGACCCAGTACTTC.

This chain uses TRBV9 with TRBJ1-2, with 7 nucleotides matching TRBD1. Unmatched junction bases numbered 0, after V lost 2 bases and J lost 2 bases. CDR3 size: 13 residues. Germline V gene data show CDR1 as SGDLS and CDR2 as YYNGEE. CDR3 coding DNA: TGTGCCAGCAGCGTGACAGGGAACTATGGCTACACCTTC. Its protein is CASSVTGNYGYTF.